This T cell receptor (beta chain) was captured in a study of blood T cell repertoires in COVID-19 (dated by TCRdb to 2020 to 2022). Turning to the overall study: Collaborator samples came from the United States, Italy and Spain and covered acute and convalescent phases of COVID-19. The prospective study material was composed of cDNA or gDNA derived from T cells, B-cell-depleted T cells, or PBMCs. The dataset comprised deeply sampled blood TCRbeta repertoires from subjects exposed to, actively infected with, or recovered from COVID-19. The repertoires were made available in a free public database intended to serve as a resource for research on the immune response to SARS-CoV-2. The samples were drawn from two sources: the first 160 participants of the ongoing ImmuneRACE study, and fewer than 1,500 subjects contributed by 6 global collaborators. A de-identified subject ID, COVID-19 status, age in years and sex were almost always included in the sample metadata. Where available, HLA class I and class II types were obtained from metadata supplied by the sample provider rather than from assay-based typing. Study-wide findings and limitations: The amount of clinical and demographic metadata varied by source and participant and was provided uncurated.

Each collaborating institution followed its own protocols to collect whole blood in K2EDTA tubes. Collaborator samples were shipped for TCRbeta analysis as frozen whole blood, isolated PBMCs, or DNA extracted from either sample type. A remark on this clone: What antigen it recognizes has not been identified. A read error may produce the germline difference seen at one junction end.

TCRbeta CDR3 regions were amplified from genomic DNA by means of the immunoSEQ Assay, a bias-controlled multiplex PCR. Under the source paper's analysis protocol: Within the assay, amplification of reference gene primers was used to estimate how many nucleated cells each sample contained. Sequence reads were collapsed and filtered to measure the absolute abundance of every unique TCRbeta CDR3 rearrangement. For each sample, productive Simpson clonality was calculated as the square root of Simpson's diversity index across productive rearrangements. TCRdb provides this immuneACCESS table in a form limited to in-frame rearrangements. Some clones are lacking; in checked studies, under half of them reflect an unresolved V gene, and why the rest are absent is not known. D and trimming come from the DNA, and the V and J calls and clone size come from that table. The sample profile shows around 280,000 clones; 70% to 90% of them were found once. The ten top clones hold 1.3% of the sample.

The CDR3 has 16 amino acids, counting the end cysteine and phenylalanine. Only CDR3 DNA remains: 48 bases, in frame from the first base. CDR1 SGHNT and CDR2 YYREEE are derived from the germline V gene (reference sequence). The sequenced sample consisted of peripheral blood. The chain is encoded by TRBV5-4 joined to TRBJ2-7; 7 bases in the junction line up with TRBD2. This receptor was identified in a man between 65 and 85 years old with acute or convalescent COVID-19. The CDR3 region reads CASSLGGLAAGGGSNF. The bases read TGTGCCAGCAGCTTGGGCGGACTCGCAGCTGGGGGGGGATCCAACTTC. Full variable domain (CDR3 extended with the reference TRBV5-4 and TRBJ2-7 proteins): ETGVTQSPTHLIKTRGQQVTLRCSSQSGHNTVSWYQQALGQGPQFIFQYYREEENGRGNFPPRFSGLQFPNYSSELNVNALELDDSALYLCASSLGGLAAGGGSNFGPGTRLTVT.